The present entry profiles one T cell receptor (beta chain) with its context. Method: immunoSEQ multiplex PCR; TCRdb's copy keeps in-frame clones and lacks some. This table has 260,000 or so clones, about nine tenths appearing once. This sample was included in a study of blood T cell repertoires in COVID-19. Turning to the study itself: Samples of COVID-19 (acute and convalescent) were obtained from the United States, Italy and Spain.

Trimming removed 2 bases at V and 2 bases at J, with 13 bases between. The CDR3 totals 16 residues. CDR1 is LNHDA and CDR2 is SQIVND in the germline V gene (reference sequence). Which cohort a participant joined came from the clinical history participants gave. The rearrangement uses TRBV19 and TRBJ1-3; D not certain. The sequence was collected from a woman aged 25 to 45 with acute COVID-19. Sequencing used PBMCs or T cells enriched from blood (not recorded which). This CDR3 reads CASSISPTIPGNTIYF. As DNA, the CDR3 is TGTGCCAGTAGTATATCCCCCACTATCCCTGGAAACACCATATATTTT.